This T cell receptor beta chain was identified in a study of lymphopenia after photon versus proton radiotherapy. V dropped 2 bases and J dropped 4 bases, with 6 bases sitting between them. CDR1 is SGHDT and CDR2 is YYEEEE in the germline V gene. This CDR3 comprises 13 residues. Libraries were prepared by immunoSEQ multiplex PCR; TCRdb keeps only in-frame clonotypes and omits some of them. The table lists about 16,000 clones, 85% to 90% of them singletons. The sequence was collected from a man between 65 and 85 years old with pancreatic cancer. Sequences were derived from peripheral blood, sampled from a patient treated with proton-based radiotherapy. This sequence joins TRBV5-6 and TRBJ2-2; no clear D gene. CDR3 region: CASSFPVTGELFF. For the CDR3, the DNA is TGTGCCAGCAGCTTCCCGGTCACCGGGGAGCTGTTTTTT.